The 22 T cell receptor beta chains given below trace back to one sample, sequenced in a study of blood T cell repertoires in COVID-19 (dated by TCRdb to 2020 to 2021). Libraries were constructed by the immunoSEQ multiplex PCR assay. Not all clones reach the TCRdb copy of this immuneACCESS table, which keeps in-frame sequences only. Checked studies attribute under half of the gap to unresolved V genes and leave the rest unexplained. For this sample there are approximately 210,000 clones; approximately 86% appear just once. Clones ranked in the top ten supply approximately 0.7% of the sample. The sample taken for sequencing was peripheral blood. Receptors were obtained from a man in his forties with acute or convalescent COVID-19.

This rearrangement joins TRBV20-1 to TRBJ1-5; 8 bases map to TRBD1. CDR1 and CDR2 from the germline V gene are DFQATT and SNEGSKA (reference sequence). The V gene end was trimmed by 3 bases and the J gene end by 2 bases; junction bases not matched to a gene: 6. The CDR3 is 15 amino acids. CDR3 sequence reads: CSASIRGPGNQPQHF. The DNA for the CDR3 is TGCAGTGCTAGTATCAGGGGGCCCGGCAATCAGCCCCAGCATTTT.

This sequence joins TRBV5-5 and TRBJ2-5, with 10 bases that match TRBD1. V gave up 4 bases and J gave up 4 bases; unmatched junction bases: 4. Per the germline V gene, CDR1 is SGHKS and CDR2 is YYEKEE (reference sequence). This CDR3 contains 14 residues. The CDR3 DNA sequence: TGTGCCAGCAGCCCGGGACAGGGGATAGAGACCCAGTACTTC. Its protein is CASSPGQGIETQYF.

The count of this clone is one. The junction does not match germline at one end; this may be a read error. This sequence joins TRBV5-4 and TRBJ2-3, with TRBD1 identical over 8 bases. The CDR3 consists of 12 residues. Per the germline V gene, CDR1 is SGHNT and CDR2 is YYREEE (reference sequence). CDR3 protein: CASSLDAGGKVF. CDR3 in DNA: TGTGCCAGCAGCTTGGATGCAGGGGGCAAGGTATTC.

The chain is built from TRBV3-1 (or the pseudogene TRBV3-2) and TRBJ2-5, with 7 bases identical to TRBD1. The ends lost 8 bases at V and 1 base at J; junction bases unmatched: 4. The V gene's germline CDR1 is LGHDT and CDR2 YNNKEL (reference sequence). This CDR3 region has 13 residues. CDR3 DNA: TGTGCCAGCTTCGGGACAGCCCAAGAGACCCAGTACTTC. Translation gives CASFGTAQETQYF.

The table lists this clone with a count of one. This rearrangement joins TRBV6-5 to TRBJ1-2, with 11 bases identical to TRBD1. There are 15 residues in the CDR3. With 5 bases clipped from V and 7 bases from J, the junction kept 9 bases outside the gene matches. In germline, CDR1 is MNHEY, CDR2 SVGAGI. The CDR3: CASSRTDRGQGGYTF. The CDR3, as DNA: TGTGCCAGCAGTCGGACGGACAGGGGGCAAGGTGGCTACACCTTC.

This clone showed up just a few times. V usage is TRBV5-5 and J usage is TRBJ2-3; 8 bases agree with TRBD2. Germline V gene sequence: CDR1 SGHKS, CDR2 YYEKEE (reference sequence). The length of the CDR3 is 16 residues. J was trimmed by 2 bases and V by 6 bases; bases with no gene match: 11. CDR3: CASNLELAENTDTQYF. DNA for the CDR3: TGTGCCAGCAACCTTGAACTAGCGGAGAACACAGATACGCAGTATTTT.

The rearrangement links TRBV29-1 to TRBJ2-1, with 7 bases that match TRBD2. After removal of 4 bases from V and 2 bases from J, the junction contained 11 bases not matched to a gene. The CDR3 has 16 residues. Germline V CDR1 and CDR2: SQVTM, ANQGSEA. Written as DNA, the CDR3 is TGCAGCGTTGCAAAGGTGGGGGGGGTCACCTACAATGAGCAGTTCTTC. Residues: CSVAKVGGVTYNEQFF.

The chain links TRBV4-2 to TRBJ2-5, with 10 bases identical to TRBD2. Looked up from germline, CDR1 is LGHNA and CDR2 is YNFKEQ. The CDR3 length is 18 residues. Trimming at V came to 4 bases and at J to 5 bases, leaving 16 bases not matched to a gene. The chain's CDR3 is CASSPLGRVSGRRETQYF. The CDR3 nucleotides are TGTGCCAGCAGCCCGCTGGGCCGGGTTAGCGGGAGGCGGGAGACCCAGTACTTC.

The chain links TRBV4-3 to TRBJ2-7; TRBD2 matches at 7 bases. Germline V CDR1 and CDR2: LGHNA, YSLEER. This CDR3 has 14 amino acids. Germline trimming cut 0 bases from V and 9 bases from J; bases unmatched to any gene: 8. CDR3 bases: TGCGCCAGCAGCCAAGATCCAGGTGGGAGGGGGCAGTACTTC. Encoded protein: CASSQDPGGRGQYF.

The rearrangement joins TRBV7-9 to TRBJ1-1; 7 nucleotides match TRBD1. V lost 2 bases and J lost 1; bases outside the gene matches: 4. The CDR3 is made up of 15 amino acids. Germline values: CDR1 SEHNR, CDR2 FQNEAQ (reference sequence). CDR3 in DNA: TGTGCCAGCAGCTTATGGAGGGGGCAGAACACTGAAGCTTTCTTT. Encoded protein: CASSLWRGQNTEAFF.

This chain uses TRBV30 with TRBJ2-7; the D gene is possibly TRBD2 (5 bases). Trimming cost V 4 bases and J 2 bases, with 15 bases left between them. The CDR3 runs 14 residues. Germline V lookup: CDR1 GTSNPN, CDR2 SVGIG (reference sequence). The CDR3 loop reads CAWKPGGLPYEQYF. The CDR3 coding sequence is TGTGCCTGGAAACCCGGCGGGTTACCCTACGAGCAGTACTTC.

This sequence joins TRBV18 and TRBJ1-3; D is unresolved. Per germline, CDR1 KGHSH and CDR2 LQKENI. The CDR3 length is 13 residues. Trimming stripped 1 base from V and 8 bases from J, with 9 bases between. The DNA of the CDR3 is TGTGCCAGCTCACCACTTTTGGGAGACACCATATATTTT. The encoded protein is CASSPLLGDTIYF.

CDR3 nucleotides: TGTGCCAGCAGCTATACAGGGGGGATCTCCTACGAGCAGTACTTC. It codes for CASSYTGGISYEQYF. V and J are TRBV3-1 (or the pseudogene TRBV3-2) and TRBJ2-7; 8 positions match TRBD1. Germline V gene lookup returns CDR1 LGHDT and CDR2 YNNKEL (reference sequence). V shed 5 bases, J shed 0 bases, and the junction held 6 bases outside the gene matches. The CDR3 loop spans 15 amino acids.

The J gene is TRBJ1-5, the V gene TRBV19, with D unresolved. Trimming pared 3 bases from V and 5 bases from J, leaving 8 bases between. The CDR3 runs 13 residues. Germline CDR1 and CDR2: LNHDA and SQIVND (reference sequence). The CDR3 sequence is CASSMQEDQPQHF. CDR3 bases: TGTGCCAGTAGTATGCAGGAGGATCAGCCCCAGCATTTT.

V and J are TRBV7-9 and TRBJ2-3; 14 bases are shared with TRBD2. V trimming: 1 base; J trimming: 4 bases; junction bases outside the gene matches: 7. CDR3 size: 18 residues. Germline assignment: CDR1 SEHNR and CDR2 FQNEAQ (reference sequence). CDR3 bases: TGTGCCAGCAGCTTAGGGGGGACTAGCGGGAGAGCTGCAGATACGCAGTATTTT. This sequence encodes CASSLGGTSGRAADTQYF.

This clone was seen only once. The gene calls are TRBV28 and TRBJ2-2; D gene ambiguous. V was trimmed by 11 bases and J by 2 bases, leaving 12 bases between them. CDR1 and CDR2 (germline): MDHEN, SYDVKM. The CDR3 has 13 amino acids. CDR3 loop: CAGLAGNTGELFF. CDR3 nucleotide sequence: TGTGCCGGGTTGGCAGGCAACACCGGGGAGCTGTTTTTT. The variable domain in full, with the rest retrieved from reference TRBV28 and TRBJ2-2, is DVKVTQSSRYLVKRTGEKVFLECVQDMDHENMFWYRQDPGLGLRLIYFSYDVKMKEKGDIPEGYSVSREKKERFSLILESASTNQTSMYLCAGLAGNTGELFFGEGSRLTVL.

The rearrangement uses TRBV28 and TRBJ1-1; possibly TRBD1 for D (5 bases). The CDR3 sequence is 14 residues long. Trimming cost V 7 bases and J 4 bases, with 16 bases left between them. Germline V gene lookup returns CDR1 MDHEN and CDR2 SYDVKM. The CDR3 coding sequence is TGTGCCAGCACCACACCGGGGGAAATCACTGAAGCTTTCTTT. It codes for CASTTPGEITEAFF.

The chain couples TRBV28 to TRBJ2-4; TRBD2 might be the D (5 bases). CDR1 is MDHEN and CDR2 is SYDVKM in the germline V gene. V lost 5 bases and J lost 9, with 20 bases in between. The CDR3 is 15 amino acids. CDR3 sequence (DNA): TGTGCCAGCAGTGACCCTACTAGTGTCAGTAGCATTCAGTACTTC. The encoded protein is CASSDPTSVSSIQYF.

The chain couples TRBV28 to TRBJ2-7, with 8 bases that match TRBD2. Unmatched junction bases numbered 5, after V lost 2 bases and J lost 2 bases. This CDR3 comprises 15 residues. Germline CDR1 is MDHEN and CDR2 is SYDVKM. CDR3 protein: CASSLVREVAYEQYF. The CDR3 nucleotides read TGTGCCAGCAGTTTAGTGCGGGAGGTTGCCTACGAGCAGTACTTC.

The sample holds one count of this clone. The CDR3 here is CASSRGLASEQFF. The DNA of the CDR3 is TGTGCCAGCAGCAGAGGACTAGCGAGTGAGCAGTTCTTC. The rearrangement joins TRBV9 to TRBJ2-1; 9 bases fit TRBD2. Trimming took 4 bases from V and 9 from J; bases not matched to a gene: 5. Germline assignment: CDR1 SGDLS and CDR2 YYNGEE. There are 13 residues in the CDR3.

This chain links TRBV28 with TRBJ2-3; possibly TRBD1 for D (5 bases). V was trimmed by 3 bases and J by 0 bases, leaving 10 bases between them. There are 15 residues in the CDR3. Germline values: CDR1 MDHEN, CDR2 SYDVKM. The CDR3 DNA is TGTGCCAGCAGTTTGGACATAACTAGCACAGATACGCAGTATTTT. Its translation is CASSLDITSTDTQYF.

V and J are TRBV2 and TRBJ1-6; 9 positions agree with TRBD1. The CDR3 covers 15 residues. Germline loops: CDR1 SNHLY, CDR2 FYNNEI. Trimming removed 5 bases from V and 8 bases from J; junction bases left unmatched: 7. The CDR3 sequence is CASSPRTGAYSPLHF. DNA of the CDR3: TGTGCCAGCAGTCCGCGGACAGGGGCCTATTCACCCCTCCACTTT.